The present entry profiles one TCR beta chain with its context. Generated by immunoSEQ multiplex PCR, the TCRdb table keeps only in-frame clones and is missing some. The table records around 1,000 clones, around 93% of them present only once. These data belong to a study of chemoradiotherapy in HPV16-positive cancers. Looked up from germline, CDR1 is SEHNR and CDR2 is FQNEAQ (reference sequence). CDR3 length: 17 residues. The V end was cut by 1 base, the J end by 0 bases, with 16 bases between. The receptor comes from a human donor with HPV-associated anogenital cancer. The chain couples TRBV7-9 to TRBJ2-7, with D tentatively TRBD1 or TRBD2 (7 bases each). The sequencing used tumor tissue, collected from a patient who underwent chemoradiotherapy. As DNA, the CDR3 is TGTGCCAGCAGCTTAGAGGCAGGGGGGGGCAGCTCCTACGAGCAGTACTTC. Translated: CASSLEAGGGSSYEQYF.